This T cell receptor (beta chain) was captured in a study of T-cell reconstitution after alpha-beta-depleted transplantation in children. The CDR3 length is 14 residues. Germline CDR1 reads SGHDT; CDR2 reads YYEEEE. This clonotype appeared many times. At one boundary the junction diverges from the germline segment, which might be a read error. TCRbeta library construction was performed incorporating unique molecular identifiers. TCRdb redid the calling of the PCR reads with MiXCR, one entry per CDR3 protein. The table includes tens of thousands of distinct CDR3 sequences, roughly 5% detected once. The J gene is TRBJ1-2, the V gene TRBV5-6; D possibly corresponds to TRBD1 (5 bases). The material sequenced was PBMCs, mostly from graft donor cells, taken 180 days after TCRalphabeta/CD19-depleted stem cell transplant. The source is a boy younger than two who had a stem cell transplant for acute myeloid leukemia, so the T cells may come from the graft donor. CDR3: CASSLGIRAYGYTF. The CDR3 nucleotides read TGTGCCAGCAGTTTGGGGATCAGGGCCTATGGCTACACCTTC. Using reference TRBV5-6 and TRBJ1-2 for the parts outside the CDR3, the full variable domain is DAGVTQSPTHLIKTRGQQVTLRCSPKSGHDTVSWYQQALGQGPQFIFQYYEEEERQRGNFPDRFSGHQFPNYSSELNVNALLLGDSALYLCASSLGIRAYGYTFGSGTRLTVV.